Shown below are 18 T cell receptor beta chains from a single sample sequenced in a study of Graves' ophthalmopathy and Graves' hyperthyroidism. RNA transcripts served as template for amplifying TCR beta CDR3 sequences. HTBI primers served in a first-round RT-PCR, which a second-round multiplex PCR followed. MiXCR, applied by TCRdb to the multiplex PCR reads, yields one record per CDR3 protein. This table holds about 620,000 distinct CDR3 sequences, about 24% found once. Source material: peripheral blood. Receptors were obtained from a woman aged 18-29 years with stable Graves' hyperthyroidism. Some clones in this sample may be carry-over from other donors' samples.

This clonotype was counted many times. V usage is TRBV6-4 and J usage is TRBJ1-5; 9 bases map to TRBD1. Germline V CDR1 and CDR2: MRHNA, SNTAGT. The CDR3 consists of 17 residues. J gave up 2 bases and V 5 bases, and 10 bases lay outside the gene matches. The CDR3 sequence: CASSPPGQGMGNQPQHF. Here the CDR3 DNA reads TGTGCCAGCAGTCCACCGGGACAGGGAATGGGCAATCAGCCCCAGCATTTT.

The chain has TRBV5-1 and TRBJ2-7, with D possibly TRBD2 on 5 matching bases. Germline CDR1 and CDR2: SGHRS and YFSETQ. V lost 1 base to trimming and J lost 2 bases, with 10 bases between them. CDR3 length: 14 amino acids. In DNA, the CDR3 is TGCGCCAGCAGCTTGAGGACTCCTCCCTACGAGCAGTACTTC. It is translated as CASSLRTPPYEQYF.

This clonotype was observed many times. V is TRBV20-1 and J is TRBJ2-7; 11 positions agree with TRBD1. The germline gives CDR1 DFQATT, CDR2 SNEGSKA (reference sequence). The CDR3 sequence is 14 residues long. With V trimmed by 1 base and J by 3 bases, 2 bases remained unmatched. Written as DNA, the CDR3 is TGCAGTGCTAGAGGGACAGGGGGCTTCTACGAGCAGTACTTC. Its protein is CSARGTGGFYEQYF.

This clonotype came up once. This could be a read error, since a much larger clone is one nucleotide away. The CDR3 DNA sequence: TGTGCCAGCAGCTGGACCGGGACAGAGAACACTGAAGCTTTCTTT. Its protein is CASSWTGTENTEAFF. The chain links TRBV11-2 to TRBJ1-1; 7 bases agree with TRBD1. Germline V gene lookup returns CDR1 SGHAT and CDR2 FQNNGV. J was trimmed by 1 base and V by 4 bases; bases with no gene match: 6. The CDR3 has 15 residues.

This clonotype was observed at least ten times. The J gene is TRBJ2-7, the V gene TRBV11-2; D is uncertain. Trimming stripped 6 bases from V and 1 base from J, with 13 bases between. Germline CDR1 reads SGHAT; CDR2 reads FQNNGV. The CDR3 loop spans 14 amino acids. The CDR3 bases are TGTGCCAGCAGTTCGACGGGTGAGTCCTACGAGCAGTACTTC. As protein: CASSSTGESYEQYF.

This clonotype was counted many times. The J gene is TRBJ2-7, the V gene TRBV30; no definite D call. CDR1 is GTSNPN, CDR2 SVGIG, per germline (reference sequence). This CDR3 contains 13 residues. V shed 3 bases and J shed 6 bases, with 15 bases lying between them. The DNA of the CDR3 is TGTGCCTGGAGGGGTCGTCAGCAGAGCGAGCAGTACTTC. Translated, it gives CAWRGRQQSEQYF.

As for this clonotype: The CDR3 does not end in the conserved phenylalanine or tryptophan, so this is likely a read error. The chain links TRBV5-1 to TRBJ1-2; a weak D match, TRBD1 (5 bases). Germline assignment: CDR1 SGHRS and CDR2 YFSETQ. V was shortened by 0 bases and J by 4 bases, with 13 bases between the two germline ends. The CDR3 is 15 residues long. The CDR3 DNA reads as TGCGCCAGCAGCTTGGATACAGGCCAGGCCTATGGCTACACCTAC. Its protein is CASSLDTGQAYGYTY.

J is TRBJ2-2 and V is TRBV4-1; D uncertain. This CDR3 has 14 residues. Looked up from germline, CDR1 is MGHRA and CDR2 is YSYEKL. The ends were cut back, 4 bases at V and 1 base at J, with 7 bases in the middle. In DNA form, the CDR3 reads TGCGCCAGCAGCCGAACACAGAACACCGGGGAGCTGTTTTTT. This encodes CASSRTQNTGELFF.

Worth noting for this clonotype: A much larger clone differs from this one at a single base, so this may be a read error. Because it lacks the conserved phenylalanine or tryptophan at the end, this CDR3 is likely a read error. The CDR3 loop reads CATSRGGEDTQYC. DNA for the CDR3: TGTGCCACCAGCAGAGGAGGGGAAGATACGCAGTATTGT. The genes are TRBV15 and TRBJ2-3; D may correspond to TRBD1 or TRBD2 (5 bases each). CDR1 is LNHNV, CDR2 YYDKDF, per germline (reference sequence). The CDR3 runs to 13 residues. V gave up 1 base and J gave up 5 bases, with 7 bases separating them.

Ten or more counts support this clonotype. This rearrangement joins TRBV18 to TRBJ2-7, with D hard to call. V shed 0 bases and J shed 4 bases, with 10 bases lying between them. Germline assignment: CDR1 KGHSH and CDR2 LQKENI. The length of the CDR3 is 14 residues. The CDR3 DNA sequence: TGTGCCAGCTCACCACCTGGCTATCCATACGAGCAGTACTTC. Translated: CASSPPGYPYEQYF.

This clonotype came up many times. The rearrangement uses TRBV28 and TRBJ2-7, with 8 bases aligning to TRBD2. CDR3 length: 13 amino acids. The germline CDR1 and CDR2 sequences are MDHEN and SYDVKM. Trimming removed 6 bases from V and 3 bases from J; junction bases left unmatched: 4. The CDR3 is CASSPGLDYEQYF. For the CDR3, the DNA is TGTGCCAGCAGCCCGGGACTAGACTACGAGCAGTACTTC.

This clonotype was seen many times. J is TRBJ2-2 and V is TRBV11-2, with 8 nucleotides matching TRBD1. The V segment lost 5 bases and the J segment 4 bases; nucleotides outside the gene matches: 6. CDR3 size: 15 residues. Germline CDR1 SGHAT, CDR2 FQNNGV. CDR3 residues: CASSTRQGSTGELFF. DNA for the CDR3: TGTGCCAGCAGCACCAGACAGGGGAGCACCGGGGAGCTGTTTTTT. Combining the CDR3 with reference TRBV11-2 and TRBJ2-2 gives the whole variable domain EAGVAQSPRYKIIEKRQSVAFWCNPISGHATLYWYQQILGQGPKLLIQFQNNGVVDDSQLPKDRFSAERLKGVDSTLKIQPAKLEDSAVYLCASSTRQGSTGELFFGEGSRLTVL.

This chain links TRBV20-1 with TRBJ1-5, with a possible D match to TRBD1 (5 bases). The CDR3 runs to 12 residues. From germline, CDR1 is DFQATT and CDR2 SNEGSKA (reference sequence). Deletions cut 3 bases from V and 6 bases from J, with 9 bases between. CDR3 sequence: CSARAGVQPQHF. CDR3 nucleotides: TGCAGTGCTAGGGCGGGGGTTCAGCCCCAGCATTTT.

This sequence joins TRBV6-2 or TRBV6-3 and TRBJ2-2, with D perhaps TRBD1 or TRBD2 (5 bases each). The germline gives CDR1 MNHEY, CDR2 SVGEGT. This CDR3 region has 14 residues. Trimming took off 8 bases at V and 4 bases at J, with 14 bases between the two ends. CDR3 DNA: TGTGCCAGCCTATGGGACGCCGGCACCGGGGAGCTGTTTTTT. The encoded protein is CASLWDAGTGELFF.

This clonotype was found many times. V gene TRBV10-2 combines with J gene TRBJ1-1, with unresolved D. Trimming stripped 2 bases from V and 3 bases from J, with 16 bases between. This CDR3 contains 16 residues. Per germline, CDR1 WSHSY and CDR2 SAAADI. CDR3 DNA sequence: TGCGCCAGCAGTGAGACGTCAGTCTATTTGGACACTGAAGCTTTCTTT. It is translated as CASSETSVYLDTEAFF.

This clonotype has only a few counts. The genes are TRBV11-2 and TRBJ2-7; D is unclear. With 4 bases removed from V and 2 bases from J, the gap between germline ends came to 12 bases. Per germline, CDR1 SGHAT and CDR2 FQNNGV. The CDR3 length is 14 residues. Written as DNA, the CDR3 is TGTGCCAGCAGCTCCCTCTTAACCACCTACGAGCAGTACTTC. Protein: CASSSLLTTYEQYF.

This clonotype was counted at least ten times. The chain uses TRBV4-1 and TRBJ1-2; D not resolved. This CDR3 has 15 residues. Germline CDR1 is MGHRA and CDR2 is YSYEKL. The V gene lost 0 bases and the J gene lost 5 bases, with 13 bases spanning the gap. The CDR3 here is CASSQDLDEGYGYTF. The CDR3 region has the DNA TGCGCCAGCAGCCAAGATTTGGACGAGGGATATGGCTACACCTTC.

In its sample, this clonotype was seen many times. The genes are TRBV28 and TRBJ2-5; D gene uncertain. V gave up 5 bases and J gave up 5 bases, with 6 bases separating them. Germline-derived CDR1 and CDR2 are MDHEN and SYDVKM. The CDR3 has 11 amino acids. CDR3 sequence (DNA): TGTGCCAGCAGTAAATTGGAGACCCAGTACTTC. Amino acid sequence: CASSKLETQYF.